The entry below gives a single T cell receptor (beta chain) sequence along with its context. What it binds is unknown. The V end lost 7 bases, the J end lost 2 bases, and 6 bases lay between the germline ends. Looked up from germline, CDR1 is LNHDA and CDR2 is SQIVND (reference sequence). The CDR3 runs to 13 residues. The record originates from a study of a mutant IDH1 vaccine in newly diagnosed glioma. This table comes from immunoSEQ multiplex PCR, and its TCRdb copy is limited to in-frame clones, with some not included. The sample carries some 29,000 clones, 65% to 85% recorded once. Documented time point: week 35, safety follow-up. It was 300 ug of mutant IDH1 20-mer peptide that made up each vaccine dose, given with topical imiquimod.

The source material was PBMCs, sampled from a glioma patient whose treatment included an IDH1 peptide vaccine. This TCR came from a woman in her 30s with glioma. Some clones in this sample may be carry-over from other donors' samples. The chain links TRBV19 to TRBJ2-6; D is undetermined. The chain's CDR3 is CASTATGANVLTF. The DNA for the CDR3 is TGTGCCAGTACCGCTACTGGGGCCAACGTCCTGACTTTC.